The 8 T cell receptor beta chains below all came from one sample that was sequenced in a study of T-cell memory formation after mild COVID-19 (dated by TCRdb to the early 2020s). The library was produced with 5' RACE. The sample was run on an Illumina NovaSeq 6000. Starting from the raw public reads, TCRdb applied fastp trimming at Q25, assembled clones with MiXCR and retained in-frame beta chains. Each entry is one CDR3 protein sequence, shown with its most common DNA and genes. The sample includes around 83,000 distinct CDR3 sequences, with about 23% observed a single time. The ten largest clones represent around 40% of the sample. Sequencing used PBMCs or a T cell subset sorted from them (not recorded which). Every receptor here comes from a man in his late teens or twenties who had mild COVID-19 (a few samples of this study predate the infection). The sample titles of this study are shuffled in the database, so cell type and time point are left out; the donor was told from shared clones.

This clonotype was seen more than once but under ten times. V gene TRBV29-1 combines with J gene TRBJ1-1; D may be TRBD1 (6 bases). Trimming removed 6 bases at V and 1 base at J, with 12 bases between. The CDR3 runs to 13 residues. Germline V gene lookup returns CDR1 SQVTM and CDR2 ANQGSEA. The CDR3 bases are TGCAGCGTCCCGACAGGTCCGAACACTGAAGCTTTCTTT. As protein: CSVPTGPNTEAFF.

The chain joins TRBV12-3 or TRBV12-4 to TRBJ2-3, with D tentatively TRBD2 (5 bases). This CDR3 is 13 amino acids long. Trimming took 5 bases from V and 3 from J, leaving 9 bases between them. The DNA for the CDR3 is TGTGCCAGCAGTGGCCGGACTACAGATACGCAGTATTTT. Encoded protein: CASSGRTTDTQYF.

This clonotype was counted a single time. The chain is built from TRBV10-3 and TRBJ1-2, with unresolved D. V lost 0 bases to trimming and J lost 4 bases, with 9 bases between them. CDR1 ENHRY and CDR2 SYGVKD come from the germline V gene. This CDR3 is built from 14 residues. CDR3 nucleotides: TGTGCCATCAGTGAGTCGGTAGGAGCCTATGGCTACACCTTC. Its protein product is CAISESVGAYGYTF.

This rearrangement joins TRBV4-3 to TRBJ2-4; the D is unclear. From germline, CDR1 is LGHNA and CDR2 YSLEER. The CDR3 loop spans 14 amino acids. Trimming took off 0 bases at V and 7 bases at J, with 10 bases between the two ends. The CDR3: CASSQDGTGNIQYF. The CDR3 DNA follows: TGCGCCAGCAGCCAAGATGGAACTGGGAACATTCAGTACTTC.

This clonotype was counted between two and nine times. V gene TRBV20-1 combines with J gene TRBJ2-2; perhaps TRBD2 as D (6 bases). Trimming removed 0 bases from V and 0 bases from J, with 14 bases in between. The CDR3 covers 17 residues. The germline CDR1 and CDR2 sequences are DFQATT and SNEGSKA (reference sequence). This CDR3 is CSARDLATNANTGELFF. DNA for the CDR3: TGCAGTGCTAGAGATCTAGCGACGAACGCGAACACCGGGGAGCTGTTTTTT.

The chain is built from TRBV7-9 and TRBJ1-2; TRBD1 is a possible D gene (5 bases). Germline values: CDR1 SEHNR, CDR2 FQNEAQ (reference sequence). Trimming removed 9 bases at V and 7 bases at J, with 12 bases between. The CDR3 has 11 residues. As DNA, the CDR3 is TGTGCCAGTAACCGGGACGGTGGCTACACCTTC. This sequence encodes CASNRDGGYTF.

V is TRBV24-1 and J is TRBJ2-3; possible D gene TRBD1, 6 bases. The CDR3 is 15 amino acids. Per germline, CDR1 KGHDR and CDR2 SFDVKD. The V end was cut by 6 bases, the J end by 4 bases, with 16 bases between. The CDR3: CATSSPGDQADTQYF. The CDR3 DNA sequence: TGTGCCACCAGTTCCCCAGGGGATCAGGCAGATACGCAGTATTTT.

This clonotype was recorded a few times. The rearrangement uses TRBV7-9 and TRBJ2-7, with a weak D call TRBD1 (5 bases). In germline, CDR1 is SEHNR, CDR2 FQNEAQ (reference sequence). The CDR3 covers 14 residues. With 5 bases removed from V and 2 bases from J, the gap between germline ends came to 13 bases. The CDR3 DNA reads TGTGCCAGCAGCAGAACAGGTTTTCCCTACGAGCAGTACTTC. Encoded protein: CASSRTGFPYEQYF.